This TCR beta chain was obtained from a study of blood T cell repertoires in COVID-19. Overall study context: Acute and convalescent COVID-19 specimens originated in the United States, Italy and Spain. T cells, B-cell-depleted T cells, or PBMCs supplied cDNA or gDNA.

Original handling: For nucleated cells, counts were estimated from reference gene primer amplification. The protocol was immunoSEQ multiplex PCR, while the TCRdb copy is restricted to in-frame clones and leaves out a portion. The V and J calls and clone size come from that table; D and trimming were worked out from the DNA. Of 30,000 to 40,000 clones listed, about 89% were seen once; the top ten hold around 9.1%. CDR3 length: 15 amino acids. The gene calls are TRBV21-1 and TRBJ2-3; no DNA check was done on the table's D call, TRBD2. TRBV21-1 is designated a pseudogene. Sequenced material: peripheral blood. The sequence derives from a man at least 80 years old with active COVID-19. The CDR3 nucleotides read TGTGCCAGCAGCAAAGAGCCTCTGTCCCCAGATACGCAGTATTTT. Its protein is CASSKEPLSPDTQYF.